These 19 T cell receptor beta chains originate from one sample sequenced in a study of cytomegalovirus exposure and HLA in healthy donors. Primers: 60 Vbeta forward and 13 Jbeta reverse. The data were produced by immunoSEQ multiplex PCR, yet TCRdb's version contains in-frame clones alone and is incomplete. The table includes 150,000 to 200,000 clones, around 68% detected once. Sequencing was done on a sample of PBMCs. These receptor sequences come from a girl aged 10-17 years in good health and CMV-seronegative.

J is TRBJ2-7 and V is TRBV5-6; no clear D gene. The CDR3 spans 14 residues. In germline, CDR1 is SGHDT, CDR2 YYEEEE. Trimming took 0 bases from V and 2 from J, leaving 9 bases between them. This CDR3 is CASSLGAGTYEQYF. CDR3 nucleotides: TGTGCCAGCAGCTTGGGGGCTGGAACCTACGAGCAGTACTTC.

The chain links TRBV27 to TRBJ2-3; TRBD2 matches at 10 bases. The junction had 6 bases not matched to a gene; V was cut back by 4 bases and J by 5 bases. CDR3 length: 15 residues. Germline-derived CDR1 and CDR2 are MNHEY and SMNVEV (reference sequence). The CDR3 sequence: CASSSSGGAGDTQYF. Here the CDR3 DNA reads TGTGCCAGCAGTTCCAGCGGGGGGGCGGGAGATACGCAGTATTTT.

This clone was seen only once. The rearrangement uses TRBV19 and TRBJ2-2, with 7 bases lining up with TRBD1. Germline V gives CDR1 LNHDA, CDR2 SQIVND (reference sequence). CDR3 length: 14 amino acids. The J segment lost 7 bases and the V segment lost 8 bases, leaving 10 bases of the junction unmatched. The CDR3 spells CASFPLQGLGELFF. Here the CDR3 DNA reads TGTGCCAGTTTCCCCTTACAGGGGCTCGGGGAGCTGTTTTTT.

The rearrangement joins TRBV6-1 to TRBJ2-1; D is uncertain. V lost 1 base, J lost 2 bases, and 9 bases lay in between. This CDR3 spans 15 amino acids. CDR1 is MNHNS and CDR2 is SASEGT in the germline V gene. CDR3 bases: TGTGCCAGCAGTGAAGGGCAGGAAACCTACAATGAGCAGTTCTTC. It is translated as CASSEGQETYNEQFF.

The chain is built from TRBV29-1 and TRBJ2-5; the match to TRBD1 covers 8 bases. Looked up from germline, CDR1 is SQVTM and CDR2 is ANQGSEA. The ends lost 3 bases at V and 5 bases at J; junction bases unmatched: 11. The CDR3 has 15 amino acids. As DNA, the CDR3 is TGCAGCGTTGAGGAGCTCGGACAGGGAGAGGAGACCCAGTACTTC. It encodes CSVEELGQGEETQYF. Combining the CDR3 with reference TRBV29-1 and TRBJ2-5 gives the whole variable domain SAVISQKPSRDICQRGTSLTIQCQVDSQVTMMFWYRQQPGQSLTLIATANQGSEATYESGFVIDKFPISRPNLTFSTLTVSNMSPEDSSIYLCSVEELGQGEETQYFGPGTRLLVL.

The CDR3 DNA is TGTGCCAGCAAAAGGGAACAGGGGAGCTCCTACGAGCAGTACTTC. Amino acids: CASKREQGSSYEQYF. The chain combines TRBV6-6 with TRBJ2-7; 7 nucleotides agree with TRBD1. V gave up 7 bases and J gave up 0 bases; unmatched junction bases: 9. The germline V gene encodes CDR1 MNHNY and CDR2 SVGAGI (reference sequence). This CDR3 has 15 amino acids.

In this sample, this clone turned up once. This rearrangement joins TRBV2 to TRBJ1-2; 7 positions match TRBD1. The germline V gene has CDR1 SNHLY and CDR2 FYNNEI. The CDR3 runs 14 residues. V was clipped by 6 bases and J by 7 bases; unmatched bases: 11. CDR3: CASSRTGEGGGYTF. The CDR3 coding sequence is TGTGCCAGCAGCAGAACAGGGGAAGGGGGTGGCTACACCTTC.

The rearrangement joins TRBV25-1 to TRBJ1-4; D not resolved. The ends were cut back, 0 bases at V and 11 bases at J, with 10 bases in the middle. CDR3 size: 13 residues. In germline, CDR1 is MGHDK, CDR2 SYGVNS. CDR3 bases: TGTGCCAGCAGTGAATACAGCGGCAGGAAACTGTTTTTT. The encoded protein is CASSEYSGRKLFF.

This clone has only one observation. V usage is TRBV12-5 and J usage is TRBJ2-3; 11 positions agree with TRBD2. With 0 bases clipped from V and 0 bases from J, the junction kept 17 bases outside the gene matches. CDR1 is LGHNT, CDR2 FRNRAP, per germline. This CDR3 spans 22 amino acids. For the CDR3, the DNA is TGTGCTAGTGGTTTGGTACGGAGGGGGGGACTAGCGGTGTCTCCTAGCACAGATACGCAGTATTTT. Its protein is CASGLVRRGGLAVSPSTDTQYF. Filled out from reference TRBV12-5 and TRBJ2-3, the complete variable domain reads DARVTQTPRHKVTEMGQEVTMRCQPILGHNTVFWYRQTMMQGLELLAYFRNRAPLDDSGMPKDRFSAEMPDATLATLKIQPSEPRDSAVYFCASGLVRRGGLAVSPSTDTQYFGPGTRLTVL.

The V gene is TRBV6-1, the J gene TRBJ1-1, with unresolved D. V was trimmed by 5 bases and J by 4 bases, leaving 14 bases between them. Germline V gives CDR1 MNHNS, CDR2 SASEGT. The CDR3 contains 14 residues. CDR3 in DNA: TGTGCCAGCAGTTCGGTCGGTCGGGGCACTGAAGCTTTCTTT. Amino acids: CASSSVGRGTEAFF.

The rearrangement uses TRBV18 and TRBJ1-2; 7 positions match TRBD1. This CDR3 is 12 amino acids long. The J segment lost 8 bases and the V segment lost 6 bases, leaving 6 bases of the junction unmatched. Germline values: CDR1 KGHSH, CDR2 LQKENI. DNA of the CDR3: TGTGCCAGCTCTGACAGGGATGGAGGCTACACCTTC. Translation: CASSDRDGGYTF.

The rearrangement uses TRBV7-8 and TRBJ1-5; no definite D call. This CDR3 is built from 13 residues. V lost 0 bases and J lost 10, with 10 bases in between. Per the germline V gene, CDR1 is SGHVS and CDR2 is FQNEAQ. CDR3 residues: CASSLALAYPQHF. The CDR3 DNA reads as TGTGCCAGCAGCTTAGCGCTAGCTTATCCCCAGCATTTT.

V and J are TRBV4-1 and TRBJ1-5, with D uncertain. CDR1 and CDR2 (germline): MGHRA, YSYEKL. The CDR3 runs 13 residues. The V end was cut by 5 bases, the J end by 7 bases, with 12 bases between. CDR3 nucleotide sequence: TGCGCCAGCAGCGTCTATGATCAACAGCCCCAGCATTTT. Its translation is CASSVYDQQPQHF.

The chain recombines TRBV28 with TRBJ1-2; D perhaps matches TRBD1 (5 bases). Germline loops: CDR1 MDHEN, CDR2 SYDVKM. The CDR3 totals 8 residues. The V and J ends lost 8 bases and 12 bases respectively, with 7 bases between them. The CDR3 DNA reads TGTGCCAGCGGGGCAAACACCTTC. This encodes CASGANTF.

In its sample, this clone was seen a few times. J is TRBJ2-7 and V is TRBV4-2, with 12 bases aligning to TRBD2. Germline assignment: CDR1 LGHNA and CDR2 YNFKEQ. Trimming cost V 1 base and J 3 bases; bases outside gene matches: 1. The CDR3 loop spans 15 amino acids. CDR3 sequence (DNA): TGTGCCAGCAGCCAAGCTAGCGGGGGGGGCTACGAGCAGTACTTC. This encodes CASSQASGGGYEQYF.

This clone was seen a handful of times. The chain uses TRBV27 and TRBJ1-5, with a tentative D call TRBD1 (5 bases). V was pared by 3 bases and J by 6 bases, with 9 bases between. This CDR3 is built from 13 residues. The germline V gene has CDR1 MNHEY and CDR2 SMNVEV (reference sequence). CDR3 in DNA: TGTGCCAGCAGTTTTCAGGGAGGTCAGCCCCAGCATTTT. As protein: CASSFQGGQPQHF.

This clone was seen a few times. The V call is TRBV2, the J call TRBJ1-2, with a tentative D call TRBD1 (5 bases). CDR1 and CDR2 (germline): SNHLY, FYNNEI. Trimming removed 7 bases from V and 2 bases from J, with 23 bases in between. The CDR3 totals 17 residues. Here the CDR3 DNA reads TGTGCCAGCAACGACAGAATGAATAGTTATGCGAACTATGGCTACACCTTC. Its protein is CASNDRMNSYANYGYTF.

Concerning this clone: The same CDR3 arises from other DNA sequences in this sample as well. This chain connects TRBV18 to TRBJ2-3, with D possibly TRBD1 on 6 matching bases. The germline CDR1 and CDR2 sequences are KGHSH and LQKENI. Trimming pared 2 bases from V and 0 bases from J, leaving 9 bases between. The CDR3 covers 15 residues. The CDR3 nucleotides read TGTGCCAGCTCACCAAGGCAGGGGAGCACAGATACGCAGTATTTT. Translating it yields CASSPRQGSTDTQYF.

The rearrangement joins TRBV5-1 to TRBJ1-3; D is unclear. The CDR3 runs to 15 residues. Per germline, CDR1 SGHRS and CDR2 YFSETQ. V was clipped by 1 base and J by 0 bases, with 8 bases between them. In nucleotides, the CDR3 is TGCGCCAGCAGCTTGACGAGGAGCTCTGGAAACACCATATATTTT. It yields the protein CASSLTRSSGNTIYF.